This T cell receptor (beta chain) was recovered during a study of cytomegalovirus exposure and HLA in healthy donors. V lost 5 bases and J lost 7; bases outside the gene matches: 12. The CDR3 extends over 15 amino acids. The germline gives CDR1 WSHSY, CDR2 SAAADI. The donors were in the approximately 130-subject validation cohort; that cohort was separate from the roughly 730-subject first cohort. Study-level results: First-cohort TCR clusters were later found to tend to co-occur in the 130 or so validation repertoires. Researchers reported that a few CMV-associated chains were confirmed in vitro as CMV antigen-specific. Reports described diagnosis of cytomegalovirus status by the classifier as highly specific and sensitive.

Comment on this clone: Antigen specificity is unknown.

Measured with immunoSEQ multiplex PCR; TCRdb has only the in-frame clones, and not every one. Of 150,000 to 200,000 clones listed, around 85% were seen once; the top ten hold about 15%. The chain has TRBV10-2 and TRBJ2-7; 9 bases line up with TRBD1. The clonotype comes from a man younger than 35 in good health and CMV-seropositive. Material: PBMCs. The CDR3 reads CASSSSGQGRREQYF. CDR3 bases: TGCGCCAGCAGTTCCTCGGGACAGGGCCGCAGAGAGCAGTACTTC.